This TCR beta chain was identified during a study of blood T cells in healthy people across ages. Notes on the study in general: Changes in expanded clonotypes were possibly confounded, as the CMV status of donors was unknown.

The CDR3 is 13 amino acids. Germline-derived CDR1 and CDR2 are SNHLY and FYNNEI. The ends were cut back, 11 bases at V and 4 bases at J, with 15 bases in the middle. Through a sample-barcoded 5' primer and a J-beta primer mix, a second PCR was run for about 6 to 12 cycles. Via MiXCR, TCRdb re-called the 5' RACE reads, giving one row per CDR3 protein. Of around 520,000 distinct CDR3 sequences in the sample, roughly a quarter are singletons; the top ten hold approximately 4%. For this clonotype: Its target is not known.

The sample was also linked to a second study, of T cells of mothers and their children.

The chain couples TRBV2 to TRBJ1-5; TRBD1 might be the D (5 bases). This clonotype was sampled from a boy between 2 and 10 years old in good health. The specimen sequenced was blood. The CDR3 region has the DNA TGTGCCGGAGGGGATAGTGGAAATCAGCCCCAGCATTTT. Protein: CAGGDSGNQPQHF.